This T cell receptor beta chain came from a study of cytotoxic CD8 clonotypes in ibrutinib-treated CLL. Study-level findings and limits: The study found baseline clonality above age-matched healthy donors, tracking circulating CD8+ T-cell counts. Progressing and sustained-remission patients had different sampling times. Upon ibrutinib response clonality rose, and upon progression it fell back toward baseline. With treatment, public clonotypes, which were uncommon, either contracted or remained stable.

With regard to this clone: Its antigen is as yet unknown.

Germline-derived CDR1 and CDR2 are MNHEY and SMNVEV (reference sequence). This CDR3 spans 16 amino acids. The V and J ends lost 1 base and 2 bases respectively, with 9 bases between them. Libraries were prepared by immunoSEQ multiplex PCR; TCRdb keeps only in-frame clonotypes and omits some of them. The data contain tens of thousands of clones, roughly 68% of them seen just once; the ten biggest clones take up about 30%. V is TRBV27 and J is TRBJ1-6; D is undetermined. The source material was PBMCs, sampled after 24 months of ibrutinib treatment. The TCR was taken from a human donor with chronic lymphocytic leukemia. CDR3: CASSLLGGTYNSPLHF. CDR3 sequence (DNA): TGTGCCAGCAGTTTATTGGGAGGCACCTATAATTCACCCCTCCACTTT.